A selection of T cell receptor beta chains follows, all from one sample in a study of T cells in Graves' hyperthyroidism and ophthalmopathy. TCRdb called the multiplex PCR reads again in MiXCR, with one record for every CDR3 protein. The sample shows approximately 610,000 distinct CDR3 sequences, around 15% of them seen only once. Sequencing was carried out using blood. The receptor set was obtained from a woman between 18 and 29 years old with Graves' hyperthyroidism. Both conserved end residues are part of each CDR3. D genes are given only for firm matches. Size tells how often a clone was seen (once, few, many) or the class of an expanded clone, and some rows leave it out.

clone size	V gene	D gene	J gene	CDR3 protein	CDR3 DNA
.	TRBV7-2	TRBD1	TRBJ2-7	CASSLRDRSNYEQYF	TGTGCCAGCAGCTTACGGGACAGGTCGAACTACGAGCAGTACTTC
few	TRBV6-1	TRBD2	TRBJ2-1	CASRLSGAAYNEQFF	TGTGCCAGCAGGCTAAGCGGGGCCGCCTACAATGAGCAGTTCTTC
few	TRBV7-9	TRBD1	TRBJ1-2	CASSSGQGVDYGYTF	TGTGCCAGCAGTTCGGGACAGGGGGTTGACTATGGCTACACCTTC
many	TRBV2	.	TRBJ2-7	CASMLARSPYEQYF	TGTGCCAGCATGTTGGCTAGGTCCCCCTACGAGCAGTACTTC
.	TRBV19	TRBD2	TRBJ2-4	CASSKGTSWGLAKNIQYF	TGTGCCAGTAGTAAAGGGACTAGCTGGGGATTAGCCAAAAACATTCAGTACTTC
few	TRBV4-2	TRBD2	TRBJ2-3	CASSQSGLASNTDTQYF	TGTGCCAGCAGCCAATCGGGACTAGCGAGTAACACAGATACGCAGTATTTT
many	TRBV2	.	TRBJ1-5	CASSEMGGGNQPQHF	TGTGCCAGCAGTGAAATGGGGGGAGGCAATCAGCCCCAGCATTTT
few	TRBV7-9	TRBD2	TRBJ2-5	CASSLALASGGPGETQYF	TGTGCCAGCAGCTTAGCGCTGGCTAGCGGGGGCCCAGGGGAGACCCAGTACTTC
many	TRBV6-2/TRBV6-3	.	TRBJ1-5	CASIQQGGGDQPQHF	TGTGCCAGCATTCAACAGGGAGGTGGGGATCAGCCCCAGCATTTT
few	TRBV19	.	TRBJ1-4	CASSRGAYEKLFF	TGTGCCAGTTCCCGCGGGGCGTATGAAAAACTGTTTTTT
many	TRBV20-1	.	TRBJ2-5	CSATPGLAGETQYF	TGCAGTGCAACCCCGGGACTTGCAGGAGAGACCCAGTACTTC
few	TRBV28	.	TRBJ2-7	CASSFWAGVSYEQYF	TGTGCCAGCAGTTTTTGGGCAGGGGTCTCCTACGAGCAGTACTTC
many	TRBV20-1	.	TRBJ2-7	CSAPFRYEQYF	TGCAGTGCCCCCTTTCGGTACGAGCAGTACTTC
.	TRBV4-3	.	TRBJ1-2	CASSDAEGYGYTF	TGCGCCAGCAGCGATGCGGAAGGCTATGGCTACACCTTC
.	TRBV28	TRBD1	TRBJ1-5	CAARGGGEVSNQPQHF	TGTGCCGCCAGGGGGGGGGGGGAGGTGAGCAATCAGCCCCAGCATTTT
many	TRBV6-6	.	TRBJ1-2	CASSYSKDTNYGYTF	TGTGCCAGCAGTTACTCGAAAGATACTAACTATGGCTACACCTTC
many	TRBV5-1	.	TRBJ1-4	CASSEPGLQGWTNEKLFF	TGCGCCAGCAGCGAGCCTGGACTGCAGGGATGGACTAATGAAAAACTGTTTTTT
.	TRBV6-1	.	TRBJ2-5	CASTPAQGTSQYF	TGTGCCAGCACCCCAGCCCAGGGAACGTCCCAGTACTTC
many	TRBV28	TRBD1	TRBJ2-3	CASKQGGLTDTQYF	TGTGCCAGCAAACAGGGGGGTCTCACAGATACGCAGTATTTT
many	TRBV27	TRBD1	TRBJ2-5	CASSKPPQGARETQYF	TGTGCCAGCAGTAAACCGCCACAGGGGGCTCGGGAGACCCAGTACTTC
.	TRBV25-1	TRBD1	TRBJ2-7	CASSEIGTGNYEQYF	TGTGCCAGCAGTGAAATCGGGACAGGGAACTACGAGCAGTACTTC
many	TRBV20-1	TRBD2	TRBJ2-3	CSASQLAGGTTDTQYF	TGCAGTGCTTCTCAACTAGCGGGGGGTACCACAGATACGCAGTATTTT
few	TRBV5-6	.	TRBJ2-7	CASRRQGEQYF	TGTGCCAGCAGAAGGCAGGGCGAGCAGTACTTC
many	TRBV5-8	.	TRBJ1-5	CASSLGYSNQPQHF	TGTGCCAGCAGTCTAGGTTATAGCAATCAGCCCCAGCATTTT
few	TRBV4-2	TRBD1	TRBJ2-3	CASSQYRGPSTDTQYF	TGTGCCAGCAGCCAGTATAGGGGGCCAAGCACAGATACGCAGTATTTT
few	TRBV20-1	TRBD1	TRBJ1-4	CSARGEWTGGFEKLFF	TGCAGTGCTAGAGGGGAATGGACAGGGGGCTTTGAAAAACTGTTTTTT
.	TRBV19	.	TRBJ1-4	CASSMGKGEKLFF	TGTGCCAGTAGTATGGGCAAAGGAGAAAAACTGTTTTTT
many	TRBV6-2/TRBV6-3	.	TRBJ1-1	CASSFTGYNEAFF	TGTGCCAGCAGTTTTACAGGGTATAATGAAGCTTTCTTT
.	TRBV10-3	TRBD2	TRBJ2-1	CAIRGGLAGGDNEQFF	TGTGCCATCAGGGGGGGACTAGCGGGGGGAGACAATGAGCAGTTCTTC
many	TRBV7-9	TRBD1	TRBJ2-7	CASSLSGGIYEQYF	TGTGCCAGCAGCTTATCAGGGGGCATCTACGAGCAGTACTTC
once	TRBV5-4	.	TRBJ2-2	CASSLGGGLYTGELFF	TGTGCCAGCAGCTTGGGTGGCGGTCTCTACACCGGGGAGCTGTTTTTT
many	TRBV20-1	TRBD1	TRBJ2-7	CSARGGQTSYEQYF	TGCAGTGCTAGAGGGGGACAGACCTCCTACGAGCAGTACTTC
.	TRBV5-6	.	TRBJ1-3	CASSSGGGTGNTIYF	TGTGCCAGCAGCTCCGGTGGGGGTACTGGAAACACCATATATTTT
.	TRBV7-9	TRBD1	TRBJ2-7	CASSLVRTGNYEQYF	TGTGCCAGCAGCTTAGTGAGGACAGGGAACTACGAGCAGTACTTC
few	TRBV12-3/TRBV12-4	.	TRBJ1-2	CASSSLGPIPGYGYTF	TGTGCCAGCAGTTCGCTAGGGCCCATCCCTGGCTATGGCTACACCTTC